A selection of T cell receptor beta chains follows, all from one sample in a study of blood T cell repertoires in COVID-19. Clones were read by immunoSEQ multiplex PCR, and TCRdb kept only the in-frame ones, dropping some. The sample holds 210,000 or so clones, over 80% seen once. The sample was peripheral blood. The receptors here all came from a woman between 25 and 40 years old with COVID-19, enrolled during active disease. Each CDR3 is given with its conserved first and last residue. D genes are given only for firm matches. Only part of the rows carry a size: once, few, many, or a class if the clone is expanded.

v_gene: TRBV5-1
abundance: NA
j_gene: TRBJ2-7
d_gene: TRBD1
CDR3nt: TGCGCCAGCAGCTTGGAACAGGGGGGCGACGAGCAGTACTTC
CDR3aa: CASSLEQGGDEQYF

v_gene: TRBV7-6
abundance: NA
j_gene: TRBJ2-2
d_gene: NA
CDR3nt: TGTGCCAGCAGCTCCCAGGACATAGCGAACACCGGGGAGCTGTTTTTT
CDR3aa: CASSSQDIANTGELFF

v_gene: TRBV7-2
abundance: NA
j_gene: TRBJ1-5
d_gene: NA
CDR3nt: TGTGCCAGCAGCTTAGTCGACAGCAGCAATCAGCCCCAGCATTTT
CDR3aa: CASSLVDSSNQPQHF

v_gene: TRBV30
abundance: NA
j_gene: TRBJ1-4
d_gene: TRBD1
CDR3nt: TGTGCCTGGGCTCCGGGACAGGGACCTGAAAAACTGTTTTTT
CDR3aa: CAWAPGQGPEKLFF

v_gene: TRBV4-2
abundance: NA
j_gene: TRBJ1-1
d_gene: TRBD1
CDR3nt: TGTGCCAGCAGGGGGGGACAGGGCGAAACTGAAGCTTTCTTT
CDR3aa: CASRGGQGETEAFF

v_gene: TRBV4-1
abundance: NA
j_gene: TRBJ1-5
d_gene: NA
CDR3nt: TGCGCCAGCAGCCAAGGTGGGGCGGATAGCAATCAGCCCCAGCATTTT
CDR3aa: CASSQGGADSNQPQHF

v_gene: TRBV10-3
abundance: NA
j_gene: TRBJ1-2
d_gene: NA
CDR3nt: TGTGCCATCAGTGACGACTATGGCTACACCTTC
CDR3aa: CAISDDYGYTF

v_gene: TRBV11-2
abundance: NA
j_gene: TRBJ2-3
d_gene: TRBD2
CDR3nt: TGTGCCAGCAGCTTGTTCAGTGGCTTCGGGCGGGGGGGCTCAAGGACGCAGTATTTT
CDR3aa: CASSLFSGFGRGGSRTQYF

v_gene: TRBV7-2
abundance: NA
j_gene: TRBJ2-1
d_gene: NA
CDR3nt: TGTGCCAGCAGCTTAACAGGGATAAATGAGCAGTTCTTC
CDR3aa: CASSLTGINEQFF

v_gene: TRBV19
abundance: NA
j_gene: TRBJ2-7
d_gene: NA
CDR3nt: TGTGCCAGTAGTATCCCCGGGGACTACGAGCAGTACTTC
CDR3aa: CASSIPGDYEQYF

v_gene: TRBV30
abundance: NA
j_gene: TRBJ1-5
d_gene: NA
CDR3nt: TGTGCCTGGAGTGAAGCACGAAGTAAATATCAGCCCCAGCATTTT
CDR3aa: CAWSEARSKYQPQHF

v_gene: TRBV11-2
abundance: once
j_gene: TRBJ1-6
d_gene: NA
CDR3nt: TGTGCCAGCAGCCGGACCGGCACAGAGGGTTCACCCCTCCACTTT
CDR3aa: CASSRTGTEGSPLHF

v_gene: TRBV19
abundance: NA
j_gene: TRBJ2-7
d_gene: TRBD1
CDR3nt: TGTGCCAGTAGTCCCCGGGACAGGGCCGAGCAGTACTTC
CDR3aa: CASSPRDRAEQYF